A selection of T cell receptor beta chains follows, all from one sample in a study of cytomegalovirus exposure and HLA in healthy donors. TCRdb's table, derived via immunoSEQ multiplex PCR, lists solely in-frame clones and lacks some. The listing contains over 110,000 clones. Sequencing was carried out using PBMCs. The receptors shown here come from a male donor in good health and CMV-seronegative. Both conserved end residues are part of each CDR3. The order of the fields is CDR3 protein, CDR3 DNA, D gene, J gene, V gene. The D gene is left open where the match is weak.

CASSAQVEETQYF | TGTGCCAGCAGTGCGCAGGTGGAAGAGACCCAGTACTTC | . | TRBJ2-5 | TRBV7-9
CASSQQSSYEQYF | TGTGCCAGCAGCCAACAAAGCTCCTACGAGCAGTACTTC | . | TRBJ2-7 | TRBV6-5
CASSYSPGNVEQFF | TGTGCCAGCAGTTACTCTCCGGGGAACGTTGAGCAGTTCTTC | . | TRBJ2-1 | TRBV6-5
CAGKRGTGELFF | TGTGCCGGTAAACGGGGCACCGGGGAGCTGTTTTTT | . | TRBJ2-2 | TRBV7-6
CASSLAQGGRDYGYTF | TGTGCCAGCAGCTTAGCGCAGGGGGGCAGGGACTATGGCTACACCTTC | TRBD1 | TRBJ1-2 | TRBV7-9
CAISEGKEDLEETQYF | TGTGCCATCAGTGAAGGAAAGGAGGACCTCGAGGAGACCCAGTACTTC | . | TRBJ2-5 | TRBV10-3
CASIGTYYEQYF | TGTGCCAGCATAGGGACATACTACGAGCAGTACTTC | . | TRBJ2-7 | TRBV6-6
CASSLKQGGEFDQPQHF | TGTGCCAGCTCTCTGAAACAGGGGGGAGAATTCGATCAGCCCCAGCATTTT | TRBD1 | TRBJ1-5 | TRBV18
CASSPRGGTEAFF | TGTGCCAGCAGCCCCCGGGGAGGCACTGAAGCTTTCTTT | . | TRBJ1-1 | TRBV9
CASSFNRVQETQYF | TGTGCCAGCAGCTTTAACAGGGTACAAGAGACCCAGTACTTC | . | TRBJ2-5 | TRBV7-2
CASSFRGGQIGDTQYF | TGTGCCAGCAGCTTCCGCGGGGGCCAGATCGGAGATACGCAGTATTTT | . | TRBJ2-3 | TRBV7-9
CSVERVPPEQFF | TGCAGCGTTGAACGGGTGCCACCGGAGCAGTTCTTC | . | TRBJ2-1 | TRBV29-1
CASSPYAGDYEQYF | TGTGCCAGCAGCCCGTACGCGGGGGACTACGAGCAGTACTTC | TRBD2 | TRBJ2-7 | TRBV5-8
CSVPPGGPDRGYTF | TGCAGCGTCCCGCCGGGCGGACCTGACAGGGGCTACACCTTC | . | TRBJ1-2 | TRBV29-1
CASSLAMSEKLFF | TGCGCCAGCAGCTTGGCCATGTCTGAAAAACTGTTTTTT | . | TRBJ1-4 | TRBV5-1
CASSSPRGALGYTF | TGTGCCAGCAGTTCTCCGCGGGGGGCGCTGGGCTACACCTTC | . | TRBJ1-2 | TRBV28
CASLRDRTYNEQFF | TGTGCCAGCCTCCGGGACAGGACCTACAATGAGCAGTTCTTC | TRBD1 | TRBJ2-1 | TRBV2
CASSPGQVNTEAFF | TGCGCCAGCAGCCCGGGACAGGTAAACACTGAAGCTTTCTTT | TRBD1 | TRBJ1-1 | TRBV4-3
CASSLGQGKSGYTF | TGTGCCAGCAGCTTGGGACAGGGAAAGAGTGGCTACACCTTC | TRBD1 | TRBJ1-2 | TRBV5-6
CASSLAGQGNSPLHF | TGTGCCAGCAGCTTAGCTGGACAGGGGAATTCACCCCTCCACTTT | TRBD1 | TRBJ1-6 | TRBV7-9
CASSQEIRGAEAFF | TGCGCCAGCAGCCAAGAGATCAGGGGTGCGGAAGCTTTCTTT | . | TRBJ1-1 | TRBV4-1
CASGTVYEQYF | TGCGCCAGTGGGACAGTCTACGAGCAGTACTTC | TRBD1 | TRBJ2-7 | TRBV10-1
CASSPYYSNQPQHF | TGTGCCAGCAGTCCTTATTATAGCAATCAGCCCCAGCATTTT | . | TRBJ1-5 | TRBV27
CASSQGYGGTMNTEAFF | TGTGCCAGTAGTCAGGGGTACGGCGGTACCATGAACACTGAAGCTTTCTTT | . | TRBJ1-1 | TRBV19
CASSLGTRGNQPQHF | TGTGCCAGCAGTTTAGGGACTAGGGGCAATCAGCCCCAGCATTTT | . | TRBJ1-5 | TRBV28
CASSFLAGANNEQFF | TGCGCCAGCAGCTTCCTAGCGGGGGCAAACAATGAGCAGTTCTTC | TRBD2 | TRBJ2-1 | TRBV5-1
CSVDLGRGTEAFF | TGCAGCGTTGATCTGGGGCGGGGGACTGAAGCTTTCTTT | . | TRBJ1-1 | TRBV29-1
CASRIDRGSNQPQHF | TGTGCCAGCAGGATTGACCGGGGAAGCAATCAGCCCCAGCATTTT | . | TRBJ1-5 | TRBV7-2
CSVEDRPYGYTF | TGCAGCGTTGAAGACAGGCCCTATGGCTACACCTTC | . | TRBJ1-2 | TRBV29-1
CASTTGLGEKLFF | TGTGCCAGCACAACGGGGTTGGGTGAAAAACTGTTTTTT | . | TRBJ1-4 | TRBV6-5
CASSLSPDMIYEQYF | TGTGCCAGCAGTTTATCGCCAGATATGATCTACGAGCAGTACTTC | . | TRBJ2-7 | TRBV27
CASRRDREYEQYF | TGTGCCAGCAGGCGGGACAGAGAGTACGAGCAGTACTTC | . | TRBJ2-7 | TRBV2
CASSLDLDNEQFF | TGCGCCAGCAGCTTGGACTTAGACAATGAGCAGTTCTTC | . | TRBJ2-1 | TRBV5-1
CASSYSGTGAGYEQYF | TGTGCCAGCAGTTACTCCGGGACAGGGGCCGGGTACGAGCAGTACTTC | TRBD1 | TRBJ2-7 | TRBV6-5